This T cell receptor (beta chain) was recovered during a study of T cells in Graves' hyperthyroidism and ophthalmopathy. This clonotype was counted ten times or more. There were TCR beta CDR3 regions amplified from RNA transcripts. The TCR CDR3 was amplified in a first-round RT-PCR using the HTBI primer set. TCRdb ran MiXCR on the multiplex PCR reads and lists one entry per CDR3 protein. The sample has 600,000 to 850,000 distinct CDR3 sequences, around 19% seen once. Lactation, pregnancy, other autoimmune disease or uncontrolled infection excluded patients. Diagnoses used clinical symptoms, serum thyroxine and TRAb, thyroid ultrasound and orbital computed tomography. CDR1 is SGHDN and CDR2 is FVKESK in the germline V gene. V shed 0 bases and J shed 7 bases, with 12 bases lying between them. The CDR3 sequence is 14 residues long.

This clonotype was obtained from a woman aged 45-60 years with Graves' hyperthyroidism that later progressed to Graves' ophthalmopathy. The rearrangement links TRBV14 to TRBJ2-5, with no clear D. The specimen sequenced was blood. In DNA form, the CDR3 reads TGTGCCAGCAGCCAAGATGGAGCTTACGGGACCCAGTACTTC. The encoded protein is CASSQDGAYGTQYF.